The clone carrying this T cell receptor (beta chain) appeared a few times. The sample belongs to a study of blood T cells in healthy people across ages. Primers used in a second PCR of roughly 6 to 11 cycles were a sample-barcoded 5' primer and a J-beta primer mix. TCRdb recomputed calls from the 5' RACE reads with MiXCR, one row per CDR3 protein. This table has hundreds of thousands of distinct CDR3 sequences, 55% to 75% appearing once. Each sample provided at least 6 micrograms of extracted total RNA. The germline CDR1 and CDR2 sequences are SGHDT and YYEEEE. There are 14 residues in the CDR3. The germline V and J ends were trimmed by 3 bases and 0 bases, with 10 bases remaining between them.

Material: blood. The TCR was taken from a man aged 30-40 years in good health. The rearrangement joins TRBV5-6 to TRBJ2-7; no clear D gene. The CDR3 loop reads CASSYERDSYEQYF. CDR3 nucleotide sequence: TGTGCCAGCAGCTACGAGAGAGACTCCTACGAGCAGTACTTC.